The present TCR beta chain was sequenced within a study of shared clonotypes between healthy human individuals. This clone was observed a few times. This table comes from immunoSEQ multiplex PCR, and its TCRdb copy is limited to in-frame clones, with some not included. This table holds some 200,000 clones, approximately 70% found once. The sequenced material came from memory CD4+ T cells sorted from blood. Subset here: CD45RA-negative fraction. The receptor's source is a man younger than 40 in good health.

The CDR3 region is CASSIAGGSSYEQYF. For the CDR3, the DNA is TGTGCCAGTAGTATAGCCGGCGGTTCCTCCTACGAGCAGTACTTC. The genes are TRBV19 and TRBJ2-7; D unresolved. Trimming cost V 1 base and J 0 bases, with 10 bases left between them. Germline CDR1 and CDR2: LNHDA and SQIVND (reference sequence). The CDR3 extends over 15 amino acids.